The 28 T cell receptor beta chains presented below share a single source sample, sequenced in a study of T cell repertoires in cytomegalovirus infection (dated by TCRdb to about 2019). Their antigen targets remain unknown. Sequenced on an Illumina HiSeq 1500. TCRdb reanalyzed the raw reads on its own, using fastp at Q25 for trimming and MiXCR for clone calling, and kept in-frame beta chains. Rows with one shared CDR3 protein collapse into an entry with the most common genes and DNA. This sample gives a few hundred thousand distinct CDR3 sequences in total; under 25% of them show up just once. Jointly, the top ten make up about 21% of the sample. The intended sense of this specimen's treatment or condition label: in vitro stimulation with specific CMV peptide epitopes to enrich CMV-specific T cells. The starting material was cultured PBMCs, obtained from culture after CMV antigen stimulation. These receptors were collected from a human donor in good health (CMV status not recorded). Some clones in this sample may be carry-over from other donors' samples.

This clonotype was detected many times. CDR3 sequence reads: CASREGARQYF. The CDR3 region has the DNA TGTGCCAGCAGGGAGGGTGCTCGGCAGTATTTT. The chain is built from TRBV7-6 and TRBJ2-3; tentative D call: TRBD2 (6 bases). This CDR3 contains 11 residues. Germline lookup yields CDR1 SGHVS and CDR2 FNYEAQ. V was shortened by 6 bases and J by 11 bases, with 12 bases between the two germline ends.

This clonotype was counted a few times. The CDR3 nucleotides are TGTGCCATCAGCGGAGGGGGGGGCGAGCAGTACTTC. Its translation is CAISGGGGEQYF. V is TRBV10-3 and J is TRBJ2-7; tentative D call: TRBD2 (7 bases). The CDR3 loop spans 12 amino acids. Looked up from germline, CDR1 is ENHRY and CDR2 is SYGVKD. The V gene lost 6 bases and the J gene lost 6 bases, with 12 bases spanning the gap.

The J gene is TRBJ2-2, the V gene TRBV24-1, with D unresolved. Trimming left V 3 bases short and J 6 bases short, with 7 bases between. CDR1 is KGHDR and CDR2 is SFDVKD in the germline V gene. CDR3 length equals 13 residues. The CDR3, as DNA: TGTGCCACCAGTGATAACCTGGCCGGGGAGCTGTTTTTT. This codes for CATSDNLAGELFF.

V and J are TRBV5-4 and TRBJ2-7; 8 positions match TRBD2. With 1 base clipped from V and 5 bases from J, the junction kept 5 bases outside the gene matches. The CDR3 covers 14 residues. CDR1 and CDR2 from the germline V gene are SGHNT and YYREEE (reference sequence). The CDR3 DNA reads as TGTGCCAGCAGCTTGATCGAGCGGGAGAACGAGCAGTACGTC. Protein product: CASSLIERENEQYV.

The rearrangement links TRBV4-1 to TRBJ1-1; TRBD1 matches at 10 bases. The germline CDR1 and CDR2 sequences are MGHRA and YSYEKL. The CDR3 has 15 residues. V lost 1 base, J lost 5 bases, and 4 bases stayed unmatched. DNA of the CDR3: TGCGCCAGCAGCCAAGGACAGGGGGCGAGAACTGAAGCTTTCTTT. Translated, it gives CASSQGQGARTEAFF.

This clonotype was detected ten times or more. This chain joins TRBV7-2 and TRBJ2-7; TRBD2 matches at 10 bases. The germline gives CDR1 SGHTA, CDR2 FQGNSA. V gave up 5 bases and J gave up 3 bases; unmatched junction bases: 10. CDR3 length: 16 residues. CDR3: CASSILQWTSGYEQYF. CDR3 in DNA: TGTGCCAGCAGCATTCTCCAATGGACTAGCGGCTACGAGCAGTACTTC.

This clonotype has ten or more counts. The genes are TRBV4-1 and TRBJ1-1; a weak D match, TRBD1 (5 bases). The germline CDR1 and CDR2 sequences are MGHRA and YSYEKL. Trimming left V 6 bases short and J 1 base short, with 12 bases between. The CDR3 covers 14 residues. As DNA, the CDR3 is TGCGCCAGCAGAGGAGAAGGGACGAACACTGAAGCTTTCTTT. Residues: CASRGEGTNTEAFF.

The table lists this clonotype with a few counts. The chain joins TRBV20-1 to TRBJ2-7; the D gene is possibly TRBD1 (5 bases). In germline, CDR1 is DFQATT, CDR2 SNEGSKA (reference sequence). The V and J ends lost 3 bases and 3 bases respectively, with 12 bases between them. The CDR3 runs 13 residues. The chain's CDR3 is CSARGLGRYEQYF. The CDR3 DNA follows: TGCAGTGCTAGGGGCCTGGGGCGCTACGAGCAGTACTTC.

The CDR3: CASSPARAEAFF. CDR3 nucleotides: TGTGCCAGCTCACCAGCCCGGGCTGAAGCTTTCTTT. This chain uses TRBV18 with TRBJ1-1; no firm D call. This CDR3 region has 12 residues. Deletions cut 2 bases from V and 6 bases from J, with 7 bases between. Germline V lookup: CDR1 KGHSH, CDR2 LQKENI.

There are many counts of this clonotype. V is TRBV18 and J is TRBJ1-5; D might be TRBD1 (5 bases). Germline loops: CDR1 KGHSH, CDR2 LQKENI. The CDR3 runs to 14 residues. Trimming pared 3 bases from V and 1 base from J, leaving 7 bases between. CDR3 in amino acids: CASSPQGSNQPQHF. CDR3 nucleotides: TGTGCCAGCTCACCTCAGGGCAGCAATCAGCCCCAGCATTTT.

The gene calls are TRBV5-6 and TRBJ2-3; D perhaps matches TRBD2 (6 bases). Trimming left V 1 base short and J 2 bases short, with 11 bases between. Per germline, CDR1 SGHDT and CDR2 YYEEEE. There are 15 residues in the CDR3. The CDR3 sequence: CASSLLRDNTDTQYF. CDR3 coding DNA: TGTGCCAGCAGCTTGCTGCGGGATAACACAGATACGCAGTATTTT.

This sequence joins TRBV15 and TRBJ1-5, with D maybe TRBD1 (5 bases). The CDR3 is 14 residues long. The ends were cut back, 8 bases at V and 7 bases at J, with 18 bases in the middle. Germline values: CDR1 LNHNV, CDR2 YYDKDF (reference sequence). The CDR3 DNA reads TGTGCCACCTCTAGGCCAGGGAAAGAACAGCCCCAGCATTTT. This translates into CATSRPGKEQPQHF.

This chain uses TRBV5-4 with TRBJ2-3; 8 nucleotides match TRBD2. From germline, CDR1 is SGHNT and CDR2 YYREEE (reference sequence). The CDR3 contains 16 residues. J lost 3 bases, V lost 4 bases, and 10 bases had no gene match. CDR3 nucleotides: TGTGCCAGCAGCACTATGAGCGGGAGTCAGACAGATACGCAGTATTTT. It encodes CASSTMSGSQTDTQYF.

The J gene is TRBJ2-3, the V gene TRBV6-2 or TRBV6-3, with D hard to call. Trimming removed 1 base from V and 2 bases from J, with 10 bases in between. The CDR3 loop spans 15 amino acids. Germline-derived CDR1 and CDR2 are MNHEY and SVGEGT. The CDR3 region is CASSYYSGSTDTQYF. The CDR3 coding sequence is TGTGCCAGCAGTTACTATTCCGGATCCACAGATACGCAGTATTTT.

The chain couples TRBV18 to TRBJ2-7; a possible D gene is TRBD1 (6 bases). Looked up from germline, CDR1 is KGHSH and CDR2 is LQKENI. V gave up 4 bases and J gave up 6 bases, with 10 bases separating them. The length of the CDR3 is 12 residues. In DNA, the CDR3 is TGTGCCAGCTCACATACAGGGATCGAGCAGTACTTC. Protein: CASSHTGIEQYF.

This clonotype was detected a few times. V gene TRBV7-9 combines with J gene TRBJ2-5, with TRBD1 matching over 8 bases. CDR3 size: 17 residues. After removal of 4 bases from V and 0 bases from J, the junction contained 10 bases not matched to a gene. Germline V CDR1 and CDR2: SEHNR, FQNEAQ (reference sequence). CDR3 coding DNA: TGTGCCAGCAGCTCGACGCGACAGGGGTCGTACCAAGAGACCCAGTACTTC. It specifies CASSSTRQGSYQETQYF.

This clonotype was seen repeatedly, ten times or more. The CDR3 here is CASARVGYGYTF. The DNA of the CDR3 is TGCGCCAGCGCAAGGGTAGGCTATGGCTACACCTTC. This sequence joins TRBV4-3 and TRBJ1-2; no reliable D call. The V and J ends lost 8 bases and 4 bases respectively, with 11 bases between them. The CDR3 is 12 residues long. Germline loops: CDR1 LGHNA, CDR2 YSLEER.

The CDR3 loop reads CASSATRVNLEHGYTF. Written as DNA, the CDR3 is TGTGCCAGCAGCGCCACCCGCGTCAACCTAGAACATGGCTACACCTTC. This chain connects TRBV7-8 to TRBJ1-2; no clear D. Deletions cut 5 bases from V and 6 bases from J, with 22 bases between. The germline V gene has CDR1 SGHVS and CDR2 FQNEAQ. This CDR3 contains 16 residues.

Concerning this clonotype: A clone one base away is much larger, so this may be a read error. V and J are TRBV18 and TRBJ1-5; 10 bases align to TRBD1. This CDR3 contains 15 residues. Germline V gene sequence: CDR1 KGHSH, CDR2 LQKENI. CDR3 region: CASSPSRDRGQPLHF. CDR3 nucleotide sequence: TGTGCCAGCTCACCGTCGAGGGACAGGGGCCAGCCCCTGCATTTT.

V gene TRBV6-2 or TRBV6-3 combines with J gene TRBJ1-5; D possibly corresponds to TRBD1 (5 bases). In germline, CDR1 is MNHEY, CDR2 SVGEGT. CDR3 size: 16 residues. V lost 1 base and J lost 2, with 12 bases in between. The CDR3 DNA is TGTGCCAGCAGTTACTTCCCCATGGGGGGCAATCAGCCCCAGCATTTT. Amino acid sequence: CASSYFPMGGNQPQHF.

In this sample, this clonotype turned up a few times. The chain recombines TRBV5-6 with TRBJ1-1; 9 nucleotides match TRBD1. CDR1 is SGHDT and CDR2 is YYEEEE in the germline V gene. CDR3 length: 14 residues. The ends lost 4 bases at V and 5 bases at J; junction bases unmatched: 6. CDR3: CASSPGTGYTEAFF. The CDR3 DNA follows: TGTGCCAGCAGCCCCGGGACAGGGTATACTGAAGCTTTCTTT. Filled out from reference TRBV5-6 and TRBJ1-1, the complete variable domain reads DAGVTQSPTHLIKTRGQQVTLRCSPKSGHDTVSWYQQALGQGPQFIFQYYEEEERQRGNFPDRFSGHQFPNYSSELNVNALLLGDSALYLCASSPGTGYTEAFFGQGTRLTVV.

The chain links TRBV6-1 to TRBJ1-4; D not resolved. Trimming took 5 bases from V and 8 from J, leaving 9 bases between them. CDR3 size: 12 residues. Germline CDR1 and CDR2: MNHNS and SASEGT. The CDR3 DNA follows: TGTGCCAGCAGTATCTCTCGGGAAAAACTGTTTTTT. It translates to CASSISREKLFF.

This clonotype was seen a handful of times. The chain uses TRBV4-3 and TRBJ2-3; 9 bases fit TRBD2. Germline trimming cut 0 bases from V and 0 bases from J; bases unmatched to any gene: 4. Germline CDR1 and CDR2: LGHNA and YSLEER. The CDR3 sequence is 17 residues long. The CDR3 nucleotides are TGCGCCAGCAGCCAAGACGGACTAGCGTCTAGCACAGATACGCAGTATTTT. Its translation is CASSQDGLASSTDTQYF.

V usage is TRBV6-5 and J usage is TRBJ2-1; 8 bases align to TRBD2. Germline-derived CDR1 and CDR2 are MNHEY and SVGAGI. The junction had 17 bases not matched to a gene; V was cut back by 1 base and J by 0 bases. The CDR3 has 21 amino acids. CDR3 loop: CASSYLRLALSNRSSYNEQFF. The CDR3 DNA reads TGTGCCAGCAGTTACTTGAGACTAGCGTTATCAAATCGGAGCTCCTACAATGAGCAGTTCTTC.

The V gene is TRBV11-2, the J gene TRBJ1-1; TRBD1 might be the D (5 bases). Germline CDR1 is SGHAT and CDR2 is FQNNGV. Trimming cost V 1 base and J 4 bases, with 10 bases left between them. The length of the CDR3 is 14 residues. The CDR3 bases are TGTGCCAGCAGCTTAGGCTGGGGGGGCACTGAAGCTTTCTTT. This sequence encodes CASSLGWGGTEAFF. Supplemented by reference TRBV11-2 and TRBJ1-1, the full variable domain reads EAGVAQSPRYKIIEKRQSVAFWCNPISGHATLYWYQQILGQGPKLLIQFQNNGVVDDSQLPKDRFSAERLKGVDSTLKIQPAKLEDSAVYLCASSLGWGGTEAFFGQGTRLTVV.

The chain joins TRBV25-1 to TRBJ1-1, with D uncertain. Trimming stripped 1 base from V and 11 bases from J, with 17 bases between. This CDR3 contains 14 residues. Per germline, CDR1 MGHDK and CDR2 SYGVNS. CDR3: CASSEWGGINSAFF. CDR3 DNA: TGTGCCAGCAGTGAATGGGGTGGGATAAACTCGGCTTTCTTT. Supplemented by reference TRBV25-1 and TRBJ1-1, the full variable domain reads EADIYQTPRYLVIGTGKKITLECSQTMGHDKMYWYQQDPGMELHLIHYSYGVNSTEKGDLSSESTVSRIRTEHFPLTLESARPSHTSQYLCASSEWGGINSAFFGQGTRLTVV.

The chain links TRBV7-8 to TRBJ2-1; D is unresolved. The V gene's germline CDR1 is SGHVS and CDR2 FQNEAQ. V lost 5 bases, J lost 7 bases, and 9 bases lay in between. The CDR3 totals 12 residues. CDR3: CASSRGRNEQFF. The CDR3 coding sequence is TGTGCCAGCAGCCGAGGTAGGAATGAGCAGTTCTTC. Together with reference TRBV7-8 and TRBJ2-1, the CDR3 gives the full variable domain: GAGVSQSPRYKVAKRGQDVALRCDPISGHVSLFWYQQALGQGPEFLTYFQNEAQLDKSGLPSDRFFAERPEGSVSTLKIQRTQQEDSAVYLCASSRGRNEQFFGPGTRLTVL.

The gene calls are TRBV2 and TRBJ2-1, with 11 nucleotides matching TRBD1. The CDR3 has 13 amino acids. The ends lost 10 bases at V and 7 bases at J; junction bases unmatched: 6. Germline CDR1 SNHLY, CDR2 FYNNEI. The DNA of the CDR3 is TGTGCCAACCCGGGACAGGGGGGGAATGAGCAGTTCTTC. Translated: CANPGQGGNEQFF.